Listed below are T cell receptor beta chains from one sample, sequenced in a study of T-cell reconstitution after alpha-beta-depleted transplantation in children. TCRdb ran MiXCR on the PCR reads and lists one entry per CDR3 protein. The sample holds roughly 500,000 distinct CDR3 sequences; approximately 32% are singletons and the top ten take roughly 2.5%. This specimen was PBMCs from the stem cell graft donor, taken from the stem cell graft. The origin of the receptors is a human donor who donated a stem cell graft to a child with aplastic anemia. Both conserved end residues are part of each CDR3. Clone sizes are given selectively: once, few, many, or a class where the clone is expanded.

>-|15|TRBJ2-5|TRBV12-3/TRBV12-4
CASSDSLADVETQYF
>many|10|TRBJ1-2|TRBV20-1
CSANGATVYF
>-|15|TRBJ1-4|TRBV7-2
CASSSTGRINEKLFF
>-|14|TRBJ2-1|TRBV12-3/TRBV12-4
CASSLLALNNEQFF
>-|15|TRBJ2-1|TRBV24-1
CATSDSGTLNGEQFF
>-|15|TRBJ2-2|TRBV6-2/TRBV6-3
CASSSAGGPSGELFF
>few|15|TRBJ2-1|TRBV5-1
CASSLGGQSYNEQFF
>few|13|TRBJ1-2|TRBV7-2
CASSLVETSGYTF
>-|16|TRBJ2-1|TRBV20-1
CSARVTRSSSYNEQFF
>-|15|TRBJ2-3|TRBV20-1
CSARSSGESTDTQYF
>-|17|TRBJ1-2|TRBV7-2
CASIKETVTGRFYGYTF
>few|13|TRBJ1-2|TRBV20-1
CSAPPAGGYGYTF
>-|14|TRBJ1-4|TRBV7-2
CASSLDGRDEKLFF
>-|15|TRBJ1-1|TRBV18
CASSAGGVMNTEAFF
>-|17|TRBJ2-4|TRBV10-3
CAISESLGRESKNIQYF
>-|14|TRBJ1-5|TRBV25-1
CASSEFGSNQPQHF
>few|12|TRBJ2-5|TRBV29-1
CSVSFQGETQYF
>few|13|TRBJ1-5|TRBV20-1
CSAEGPSNQPQHF
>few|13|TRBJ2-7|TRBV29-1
CSVESATLGEQYF
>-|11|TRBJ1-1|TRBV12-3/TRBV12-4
CASSLALGAFF
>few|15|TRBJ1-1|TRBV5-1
CASSLAGQGLAEAFF
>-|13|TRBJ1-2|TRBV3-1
CASSQGQTLGYTF
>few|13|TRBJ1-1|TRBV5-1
CASNGMGGTEAFF
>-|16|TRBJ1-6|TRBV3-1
CASSHLGTGRNSPLHF
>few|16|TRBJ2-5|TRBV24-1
CATSDPGDRGQETQYF
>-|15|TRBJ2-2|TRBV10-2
CASGGLAGAPGELFF
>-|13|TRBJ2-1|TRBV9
CASSVVQVGEQFF
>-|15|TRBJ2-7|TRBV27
CASSSGTGVTYEQYF
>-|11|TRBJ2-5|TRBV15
CATSSRETQYF
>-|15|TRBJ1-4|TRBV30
CAWSVRGQSNEKLFF
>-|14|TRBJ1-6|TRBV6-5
CASSYRDSDSPLHF
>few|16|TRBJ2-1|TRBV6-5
CASSYSSSWVEGEQFF
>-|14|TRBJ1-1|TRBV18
CASSRRGMNTEAFF
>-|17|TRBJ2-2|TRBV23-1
CASLFGMDRPNTGELFF
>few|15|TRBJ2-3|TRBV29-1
CSVGRTGGSTDTQYF
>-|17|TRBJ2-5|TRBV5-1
CASSHILAFGGQETQYF
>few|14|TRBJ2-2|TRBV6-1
CASSAGQYTGELFF
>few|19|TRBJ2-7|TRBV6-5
CASSYMANRRGGPSYEQYF
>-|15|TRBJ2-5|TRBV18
CASSPSRRGQETQYF
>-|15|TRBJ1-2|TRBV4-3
CASSQDPNANYGYTF
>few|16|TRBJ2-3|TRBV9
CASSVADRALTDTQYF
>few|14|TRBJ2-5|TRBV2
CASSTQRGQETQYF
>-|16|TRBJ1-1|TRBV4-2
CASSLRTGGRGTEAFF
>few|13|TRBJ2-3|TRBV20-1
CSARDLSTDTQYF
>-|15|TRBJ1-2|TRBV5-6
CASSTGTGSGYGYTF
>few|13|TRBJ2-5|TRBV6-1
CASSSGFLETQYF
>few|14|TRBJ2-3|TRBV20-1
CSASATTSTDTQYF
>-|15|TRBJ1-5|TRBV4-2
CASSQDIEAYQPQHF
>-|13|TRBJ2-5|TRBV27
CASSFRWEETQYF
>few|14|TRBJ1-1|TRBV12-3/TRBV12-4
CASSSTQGHTEAFF
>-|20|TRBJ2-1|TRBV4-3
CASSQVRRTSGTPSYNEQFF
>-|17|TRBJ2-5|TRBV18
CASSPASPGTTQETQYF
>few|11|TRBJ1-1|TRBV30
CAPGNVFRAFF
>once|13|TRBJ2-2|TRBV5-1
CASSSRGPGELFF
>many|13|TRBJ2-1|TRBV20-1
CSARGPAPNEQFF
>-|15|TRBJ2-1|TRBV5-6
CASSLAGGSLNEQFF
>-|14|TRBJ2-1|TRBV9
CASSLGGTPNEQFF
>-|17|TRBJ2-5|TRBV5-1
CASSRTTSGKTGETQYF
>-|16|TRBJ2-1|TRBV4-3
CASSQRTSGVYNEQFF
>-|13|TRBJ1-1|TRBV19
CAASWRMDTEAFF